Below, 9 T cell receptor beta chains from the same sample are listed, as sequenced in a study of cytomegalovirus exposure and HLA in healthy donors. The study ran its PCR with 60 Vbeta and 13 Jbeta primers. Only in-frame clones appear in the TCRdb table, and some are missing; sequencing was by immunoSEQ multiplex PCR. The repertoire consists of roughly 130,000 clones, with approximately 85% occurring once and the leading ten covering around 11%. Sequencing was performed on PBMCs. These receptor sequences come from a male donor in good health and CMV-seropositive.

CDR3: CASSLASGAKFPQYF. The CDR3 DNA is TGTGCCAGCAGCTTAGCTAGCGGCGCCAAATTTCCGCAGTATTTT. The chain uses TRBV11-2 and TRBJ2-3; 7 nucleotides agree with TRBD2. The CDR3 has 15 amino acids. Germline CDR1 SGHAT, CDR2 FQNNGV. J gave up 10 bases and V 1 base, and 11 bases lay outside the gene matches.

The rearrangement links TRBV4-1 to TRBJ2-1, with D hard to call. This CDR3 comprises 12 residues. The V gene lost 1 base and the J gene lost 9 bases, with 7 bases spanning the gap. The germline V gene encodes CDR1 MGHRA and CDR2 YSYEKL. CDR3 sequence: CASSQGPSEQFF. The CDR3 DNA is TGCGCCAGCAGCCAAGGCCCCAGTGAGCAGTTCTTC.

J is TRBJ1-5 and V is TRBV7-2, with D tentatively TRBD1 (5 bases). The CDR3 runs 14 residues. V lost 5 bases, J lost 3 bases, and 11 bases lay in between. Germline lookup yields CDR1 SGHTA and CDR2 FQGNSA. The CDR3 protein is CASSRDRLNQPQHF. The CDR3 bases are TGTGCCAGCAGCCGAGACAGACTCAATCAGCCCCAGCATTTT.

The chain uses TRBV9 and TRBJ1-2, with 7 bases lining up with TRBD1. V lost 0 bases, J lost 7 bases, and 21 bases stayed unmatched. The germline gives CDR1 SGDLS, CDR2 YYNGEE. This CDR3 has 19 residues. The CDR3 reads CASSVDDYGQAAGWFGYTF. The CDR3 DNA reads TGTGCCAGCAGCGTAGATGATTATGGACAGGCGGCTGGGTGGTTTGGCTACACCTTC.

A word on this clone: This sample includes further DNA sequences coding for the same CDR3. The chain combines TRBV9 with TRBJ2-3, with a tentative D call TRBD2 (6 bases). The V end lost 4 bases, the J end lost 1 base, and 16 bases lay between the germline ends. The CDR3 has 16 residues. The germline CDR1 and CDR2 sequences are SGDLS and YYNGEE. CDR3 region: CASSPLGWEGTDTQYF. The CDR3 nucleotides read TGTGCCAGCAGCCCGCTTGGGTGGGAGGGCACAGATACGCAGTATTTT.

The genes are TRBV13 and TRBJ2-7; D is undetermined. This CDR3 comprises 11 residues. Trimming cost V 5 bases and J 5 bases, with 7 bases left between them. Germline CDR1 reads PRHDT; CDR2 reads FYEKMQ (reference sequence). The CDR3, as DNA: TGTGCCAGCAGCCGACAACACGAGCAGTACTTC. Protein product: CASSRQHEQYF.

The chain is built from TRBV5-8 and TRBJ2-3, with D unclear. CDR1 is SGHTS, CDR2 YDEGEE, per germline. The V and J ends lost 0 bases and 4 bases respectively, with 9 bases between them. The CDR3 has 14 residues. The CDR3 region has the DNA TGTGCCAGCAGCTTGGGAGTTCCGGCAGATACGCAGTATTTT. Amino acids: CASSLGVPADTQYF. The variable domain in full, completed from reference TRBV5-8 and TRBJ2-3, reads EAGVTQSPTHLIKTRGQQATLRCSPISGHTSVYWYQQALGLGLQFLLWYDEGEERNRGNFPPRFSGRQFPNYSSELNVNALELEDSALYLCASSLGVPADTQYFGPGTRLTVL.

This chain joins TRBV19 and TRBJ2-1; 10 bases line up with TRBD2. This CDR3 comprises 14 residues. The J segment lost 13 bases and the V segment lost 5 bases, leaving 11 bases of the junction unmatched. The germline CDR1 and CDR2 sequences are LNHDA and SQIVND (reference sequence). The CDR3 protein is CASSVGPTSGVQFF. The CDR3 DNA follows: TGTGCCAGTAGTGTGGGCCCCACTAGCGGGGTTCAGTTCTTC.

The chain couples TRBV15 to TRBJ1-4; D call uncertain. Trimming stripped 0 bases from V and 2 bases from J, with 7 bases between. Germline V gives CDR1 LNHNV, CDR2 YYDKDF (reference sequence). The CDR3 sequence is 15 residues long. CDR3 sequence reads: CATSRDMATNEKLFF. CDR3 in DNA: TGTGCCACCAGCAGAGATATGGCCACTAATGAAAAACTGTTTTTT.